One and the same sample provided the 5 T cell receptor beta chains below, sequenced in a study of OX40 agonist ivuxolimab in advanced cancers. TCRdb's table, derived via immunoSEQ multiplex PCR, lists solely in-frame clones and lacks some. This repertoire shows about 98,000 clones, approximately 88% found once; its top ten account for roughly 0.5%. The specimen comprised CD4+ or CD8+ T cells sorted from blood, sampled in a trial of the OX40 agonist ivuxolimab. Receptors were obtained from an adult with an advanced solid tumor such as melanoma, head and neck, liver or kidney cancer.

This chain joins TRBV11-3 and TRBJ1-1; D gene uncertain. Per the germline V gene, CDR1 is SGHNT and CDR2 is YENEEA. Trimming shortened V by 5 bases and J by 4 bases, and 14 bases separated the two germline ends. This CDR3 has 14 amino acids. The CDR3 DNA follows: TGTGCCAGCAGCGTAGGATTGAGTAGCACTGAAGCTTTCTTT. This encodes CASSVGLSSTEAFF.

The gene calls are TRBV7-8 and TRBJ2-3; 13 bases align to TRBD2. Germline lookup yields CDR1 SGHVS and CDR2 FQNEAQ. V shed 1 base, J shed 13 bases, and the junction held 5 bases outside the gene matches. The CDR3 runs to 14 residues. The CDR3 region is CASSLGLAGGEEYF. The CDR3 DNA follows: TGTGCCAGCAGCTTAGGACTAGCGGGGGGAGAGGAGTATTTT.

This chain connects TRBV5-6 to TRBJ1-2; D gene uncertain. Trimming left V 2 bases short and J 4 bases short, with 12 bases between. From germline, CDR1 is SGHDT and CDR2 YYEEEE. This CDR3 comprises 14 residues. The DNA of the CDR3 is TGTGCCAGCAGCTTCATTGATCCCCCCTATGGCTACACCTTC. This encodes CASSFIDPPYGYTF.

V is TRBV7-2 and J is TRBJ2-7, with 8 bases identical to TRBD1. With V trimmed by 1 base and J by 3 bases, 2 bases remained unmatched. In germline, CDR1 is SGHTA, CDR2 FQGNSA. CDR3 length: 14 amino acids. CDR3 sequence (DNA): TGTGCCAGCAGCTTAGGGACAGGGAACTACGAGCAGTACTTC. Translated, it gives CASSLGTGNYEQYF.

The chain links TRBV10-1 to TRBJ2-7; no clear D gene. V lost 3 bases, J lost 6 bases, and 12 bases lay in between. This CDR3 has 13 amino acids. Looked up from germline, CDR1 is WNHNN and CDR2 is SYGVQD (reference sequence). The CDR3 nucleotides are TGCGCCAGCAGTGAATCTAGACAAGGCGAGCAGTACTTC. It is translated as CASSESRQGEQYF.